A single sample is the source of the 11 T cell receptor beta chains below, sequenced in a study of monozygotic twins with inflammatory bowel disease. TCRdb reanalyzed the 5' RACE reads and collapses them to one entry per CDR3 protein, without DNA. This listing includes roughly 330,000 distinct CDR3 sequences. Sequencing was carried out using blood. All receptors come from a human donor with ulcerative colitis or Crohn's disease, or a healthy co-twin of an affected twin (not recorded which).

The chain recombines TRBV15 with TRBJ1-4. The CDR3 is 17 residues long. Germline CDR1 reads LNHNV; CDR2 reads YYDKDF (reference sequence). The CDR3 loop reads CATSSNRAIRKNEKLFF.

V usage is TRBV5-1 and J usage is TRBJ1-1; with no DNA, the TCRdb D assignment of TRBD1 cannot be verified. The germline V gene encodes CDR1 SGHRS and CDR2 YFSETQ. The CDR3 spans 12 residues. The CDR3 here is CASSLDPGQAFF.

The chain recombines TRBV2 with TRBJ2-3. The length of the CDR3 is 13 residues. CDR1 is SNHLY, CDR2 FYNNEI, per germline. The CDR3 loop reads CASSESGVDTQYF.

J is TRBJ2-2 and V is TRBV20-1; TCRdb designates TRBD1, a call that cannot be tested without DNA. Germline values: CDR1 DFQATT, CDR2 SNEGSKA (reference sequence). CDR3 length: 14 residues. CDR3 sequence reads: CSATGLTNTGELFF.

The chain joins TRBV5-5 to TRBJ2-3. This CDR3 contains 15 residues. The germline V gene has CDR1 SGHKS and CDR2 YYEKEE (reference sequence). The CDR3 sequence is CASSLSGTSADTQYF.

This chain uses TRBV5-1 with TRBJ1-4; as DNA is missing, the TRBD1 call by TCRdb cannot be tested. This CDR3 spans 16 amino acids. Germline V gene data show CDR1 as SGHRS and CDR2 as YFSETQ. This chain's CDR3 is CASSSRTGATNEKLFF. The full variable domain, in which reference TRBV5-1 and TRBJ1-4 provide the parts outside the CDR3, is KAGVTQTPRYLIKTRGQQVTLSCSPISGHRSVSWYQQTPGQGLQFLFEYFSETQRNKGNFPGRFSGRQFSNSRSEMNVSTLELGDSALYLCASSSRTGATNEKLFFGSGTQLSVL.

The chain has TRBV7-2 and TRBJ1-2; TCRdb's D gene call, TRBD1, goes unchecked for lack of DNA. Germline V lookup: CDR1 SGHTA, CDR2 FQGNSA. The CDR3 has 14 residues. The CDR3 sequence is CASSFTGATPSYTF.

This chain uses TRBV6-1 with TRBJ2-3; TCRdb reports TRBD2, a call that lacks DNA to check it against. The CDR3 contains 14 residues. Germline CDR1 reads MNHNS; CDR2 reads SASEGT. This CDR3 is CASRVAGGVDTQYF.

This chain uses TRBV7-2 with TRBJ1-6; absent DNA, TCRdb's TRBD1 call cannot be checked. Germline V gene lookup returns CDR1 SGHTA and CDR2 FQGNSA. The CDR3 covers 17 residues. The CDR3: CATAPGQGRSYNSPLHF.

The chain employs TRBV5-1 and TRBJ2-1. The CDR3 contains 15 residues. Germline CDR1 SGHRS, CDR2 YFSETQ. CDR3 sequence reads: CASSWLGTSYNEQFF.

The chain has TRBV4-1 and TRBJ1-2. Germline values: CDR1 MGHRA, CDR2 YSYEKL. The CDR3 sequence is 13 residues long. The CDR3 loop is CASSRVGLSGYTF.